This TCR beta chain was sequenced in a study of T cell responses to AZD1222 COVID-19 vaccine. Clones were sequenced by immunoSEQ multiplex PCR, and TCRdb holds only the in-frame ones, with some missing. Seen here are fewer than 200,000 clones, 88% observed once, and the top ten hold around a tenth. Study-wide results and caveats: Two AZD1222 administrations were followed by greater Spike-specific TCR breadth and depth. Sampling captured repertoires only after the peak T cell response. Clonal diversity was possibly underestimated; the donors were predominantly white British and more often female.

The junction had 7 bases not matched to a gene; V was cut back by 7 bases and J by 5 bases. The CDR3 sequence is 15 residues long. Germline values: CDR1 MNHNY, CDR2 SVGAGI (reference sequence). As for this clone: Antigen: not known.

The source of this sequence is an adult who received the AZD1222 COVID-19 vaccine. The rearrangement uses TRBV6-6 and TRBJ1-6; 8 bases are shared with TRBD1. This sample comprised peripheral blood, obtained 28 days after the second AZD1222 dose. CDR3 sequence reads: CASTAQGEDNSPLHF. For the CDR3, the DNA is TGTGCCAGCACCGCACAGGGGGAAGATAATTCACCCCTCCACTTT.